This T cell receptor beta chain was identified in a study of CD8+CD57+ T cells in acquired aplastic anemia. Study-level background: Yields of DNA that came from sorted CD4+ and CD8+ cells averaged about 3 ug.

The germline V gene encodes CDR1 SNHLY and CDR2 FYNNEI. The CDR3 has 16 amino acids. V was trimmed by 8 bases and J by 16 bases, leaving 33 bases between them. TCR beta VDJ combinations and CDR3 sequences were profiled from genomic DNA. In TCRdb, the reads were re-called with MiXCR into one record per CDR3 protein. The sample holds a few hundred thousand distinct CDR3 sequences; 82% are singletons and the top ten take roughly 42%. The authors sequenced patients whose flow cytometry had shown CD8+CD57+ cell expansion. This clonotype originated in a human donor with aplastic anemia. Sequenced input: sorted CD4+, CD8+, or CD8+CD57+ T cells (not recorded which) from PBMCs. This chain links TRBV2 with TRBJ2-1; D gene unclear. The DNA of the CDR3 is TGTGCCAGCGGAGTGACTCCCAGCGTCTTGAACACTGAAGCTTTCTTC. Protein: CASGVTPSVLNTEAFF.